One sample yielded the 11 T cell receptor beta chains listed below, sequenced in a study of blood T cell repertoires in COVID-19. The repertoire was sequenced with immunoSEQ multiplex PCR; TCRdb's copy has only in-frame clones and lacks some. The sample shows more than 70,000 clones, 80% to 90% of them seen only once. The sequenced sample consisted of peripheral blood. All receptors come from a man aged 50-60 years with acute or convalescent COVID-19.

The V gene is TRBV3-1 (or the pseudogene TRBV3-2), the J gene TRBJ1-3; 9 bases map to TRBD1. The germline CDR1 and CDR2 sequences are LGHDT and YNNKEL (reference sequence). The V segment lost 6 bases and the J segment 7 bases; nucleotides outside the gene matches: 4. This CDR3 is 13 amino acids long. The CDR3 region has the DNA TGTGCCAGCAGTTGGACAGGGGATAACACCATATATTTT. This codes for CASSWTGDNTIYF.

This sequence joins TRBV29-1 and TRBJ1-1, with a tentative D call TRBD1 (6 bases). V was cut by 5 bases and J by 5 bases, with 15 bases left in between. Per germline, CDR1 SQVTM and CDR2 ANQGSEA. The length of the CDR3 is 13 residues. CDR3 nucleotide sequence: TGCAGCGTTAGGAGGGGGAGGGAAACTGAAGCTTTCTTT. This sequence encodes CSVRRGRETEAFF.

The chain joins TRBV7-3 to TRBJ2-1; TRBD1 agrees at 8 bases. Germline CDR1 SGHTA, CDR2 FQGTGA. With 4 bases clipped from V and 6 bases from J, the junction kept 8 bases outside the gene matches. The CDR3 extends over 15 amino acids. DNA of the CDR3: TGTGCCAGCAGCTCCCAACCGCAGGGGGCCAATGAGCAGTTCTTC. It specifies CASSSQPQGANEQFF.

The V call is TRBV5-1, the J call TRBJ1-6; the match to TRBD1 covers 9 bases. V shed 3 bases and J 6 bases; nucleotides not matched to a gene: 4. The CDR3 covers 15 residues. Germline V gives CDR1 SGHRS, CDR2 YFSETQ. The CDR3 spells CASSSGTGSNSPLHF. In DNA form, the CDR3 reads TGCGCCAGCAGCTCCGGGACAGGGAGTAATTCACCCCTCCACTTT.

This chain links TRBV6-4 with TRBJ2-5; D remains ambiguous. Looked up from germline, CDR1 is MRHNA and CDR2 is SNTAGT. The CDR3 has 13 residues. Trimming left V 6 bases short and J 0 bases short, with 8 bases between. This chain's CDR3 is CASSRSYQETQYF. In DNA form, the CDR3 reads TGTGCCAGCAGCCGGAGCTACCAAGAGACCCAGTACTTC.

The chain has TRBV3-1 (or the pseudogene TRBV3-2) and TRBJ1-4; D gene uncertain. The ends were cut back, 4 bases at V and 7 bases at J, with 16 bases in the middle. This CDR3 is built from 15 residues. Per the germline V gene, CDR1 is LGHDT and CDR2 is YNNKEL (reference sequence). CDR3 residues: CASSPRTGRGEKLFF. The CDR3 coding sequence is TGTGCCAGCAGCCCCCGAACCGGGAGAGGTGAAAAACTGTTTTTT.

This clone occurred once. This chain joins TRBV2 and TRBJ1-2; TRBD1 might be the D (5 bases). V was cut by 6 bases and J by 10 bases, with 12 bases left in between. Germline V gene data show CDR1 as SNHLY and CDR2 as FYNNEI. There are 11 residues in the CDR3. CDR3 residues: CASRRQLSYTF. CDR3 coding DNA: TGTGCCAGCAGGAGACAGTTATCCTACACCTTC.

This chain connects TRBV6-5 to TRBJ1-5, with D possibly matching TRBD1 (6 bases). Germline V gives CDR1 MNHEY, CDR2 SVGAGI. V was trimmed by 4 bases and J by 6 bases, leaving 10 bases between them. CDR3 size: 13 residues. CDR3 sequence (DNA): TGTGCCAGCAGTTCACAGGGTTTTCAGCCCCAGCATTTT. It codes for CASSSQGFQPQHF.

The chain carries TRBV24-1 and TRBJ2-5; tentatively, D is TRBD1 (5 bases). V lost 3 bases and J 5 bases, leaving 15 bases between the germline ends. Germline V gene data show CDR1 as KGHDR and CDR2 as SFDVKD. This CDR3 is built from 15 residues. In DNA form, the CDR3 reads TGTGCCACCAGTGATGCGACAGCCGCACAGGAGACCCAGTACTTC. Translation: CATSDATAAQETQYF.

The rearrangement joins TRBV30 to TRBJ2-7; TRBD2 matches at 9 bases. CDR3 length: 15 residues. In germline, CDR1 is GTSNPN, CDR2 SVGIG (reference sequence). V lost 2 bases to trimming and J lost 1 base; unmatched junction nucleotides: 6. CDR3 DNA sequence: TGTGCCTGGAGTCCGACTAGCGGAGTTTCCTACGAGCAGTACGTC. It yields the protein CAWSPTSGVSYEQYV.

This chain connects TRBV5-1 to TRBJ1-3; possibly TRBD1 for D (5 bases). Per germline, CDR1 SGHRS and CDR2 YFSETQ. The V and J ends lost 5 bases and 0 bases respectively, with 15 bases between them. The CDR3 loop spans 16 amino acids. The chain's CDR3 is CASSPREGFSGNTIYF. The CDR3 region has the DNA TGCGCCAGCAGTCCCAGGGAGGGATTCTCTGGAAACACCATATATTTT. Variable domain in full (rest from reference TRBV5-1 and TRBJ1-3): KAGVTQTPRYLIKTRGQQVTLSCSPISGHRSVSWYQQTPGQGLQFLFEYFSETQRNKGNFPGRFSGRQFSNSRSEMNVSTLELGDSALYLCASSPREGFSGNTIYFGEGSWLTVV.